These 14 T cell receptor beta chains originate from one sample sequenced in a study of T cell responses to AZD1222 COVID-19 vaccine. Clones were sequenced by immunoSEQ multiplex PCR, and TCRdb holds only the in-frame ones, with some missing. Here the sample spans more than 95,000 clones, more than 85% being singletons. Here the sequenced sample was peripheral blood, taken on day 0 of AZD1222 vaccination. These TCRs come from an adult in good health.

This clone was detected only once. The V gene is TRBV14, the J gene TRBJ2-7, with D perhaps TRBD2 (5 bases). This CDR3 is 14 amino acids long. Germline CDR1 is SGHDN and CDR2 is FVKESK. The V and J ends lost 0 bases and 7 bases respectively, with 13 bases between them. The CDR3 here is CASSQDIGRGEQYF. The CDR3 DNA reads as TGTGCCAGCAGCCAAGATATCGGTCGAGGGGAGCAGTACTTC. Drawing the rest from reference TRBV14 and TRBJ2-7, the complete variable domain is EAGVTQFPSHSVIEKGQTVTLRCDPISGHDNLYWYRRVMGKEIKFLLHFVKESKQDESGMPNNRFLAERTGGTYSTLKVQPAELEDSGVYFCASSQDIGRGEQYFGPGTRLTVT.

The rearrangement links TRBV5-4 to TRBJ1-4; 7 nucleotides match TRBD1. This CDR3 contains 14 residues. The trim removed 4 bases at V and 6 bases at J, leaving 6 bases unmatched. Germline CDR1 is SGHNT and CDR2 is YYREEE (reference sequence). The CDR3 here is CASSRTGGDEKLFF. The CDR3 DNA reads as TGTGCCAGCAGCCGGACAGGAGGGGATGAAAAACTGTTTTTT.

The chain is built from TRBV18 and TRBJ1-3; D gene unclear. Germline CDR1 and CDR2: KGHSH and LQKENI. This CDR3 has 16 residues. The V end was cut by 2 bases, the J end by 0 bases, with 11 bases between. The CDR3 here is CASSPFNSYSGNTIYF. CDR3 coding DNA: TGTGCCAGCTCACCATTTAACAGTTACTCTGGAAACACCATATATTTT.

The rearrangement uses TRBV6-5 and TRBJ2-3, with 9 nucleotides matching TRBD1. CDR3 length: 14 amino acids. The junction had 3 bases not matched to a gene; V was cut back by 6 bases and J by 2 bases. CDR1 MNHEY and CDR2 SVGAGI come from the germline V gene. The CDR3 reads CASRRTGDTDTQYF. The CDR3 DNA is TGTGCCAGCAGGCGGACAGGGGACACAGATACGCAGTATTTT.

This chain connects TRBV13 to TRBJ1-4; 7 bases map to TRBD1. Losses at the gene ends were 4 bases for V and 7 bases for J; bases not matched to a gene: 3. This CDR3 has 13 residues. The V gene's germline CDR1 is PRHDT and CDR2 FYEKMQ (reference sequence). The CDR3 DNA reads TGTGCCAGCAGCTCGACAGGGAGTGAAAAACTGTTTTTT. This translates into CASSSTGSEKLFF.

A remark on this clone: Other nucleotide sequences in the sample specify the same CDR3. V and J are TRBV11-3 and TRBJ2-7, with TRBD2 as a possible D gene (5 bases). The germline V gene encodes CDR1 SGHNT and CDR2 YENEEA. CDR3 length: 13 residues. Trimming removed 1 base from V and 1 base from J, with 5 bases in between. The CDR3 loop is CASSLGGSYEQYF. DNA for the CDR3: TGTGCCAGCAGCTTAGGAGGGTCCTACGAGCAGTACTTC.

In its sample, this clone was seen a few times. V gene TRBV30 combines with J gene TRBJ2-2; tentatively, D is TRBD1 or TRBD2 (5 bases each). V lost 1 base and J lost 6, with 12 bases in between. The CDR3 covers 14 residues. The V gene's germline CDR1 is GTSNPN and CDR2 SVGIG (reference sequence). This CDR3 is CAWSAVQEAGELFF. In DNA form, the CDR3 reads TGTGCCTGGAGTGCCGTACAGGAGGCCGGGGAGCTGTTTTTT.

The chain is built from TRBV20-1 and TRBJ2-1; D unresolved. Germline V gives CDR1 DFQATT, CDR2 SNEGSKA (reference sequence). V lost 0 bases to trimming and J lost 8 bases, with 5 bases between them. The length of the CDR3 is 11 residues. DNA for the CDR3: TGCAGTGCTAGAGAAAAGGATGAGCAGTTCTTC. Protein sequence: CSAREKDEQFF.

This chain uses TRBV7-9 with TRBJ2-3; 11 positions match TRBD1. The germline gives CDR1 SEHNR, CDR2 FQNEAQ (reference sequence). The CDR3 is 14 amino acids. V lost 5 bases and J lost 7; bases outside the gene matches: 5. CDR3 sequence reads: CASSRGQGANTQYF. DNA of the CDR3: TGTGCCAGCAGCCGAGGACAGGGGGCGAATACGCAGTATTTT.

The CDR3 nucleotides read TGTGCCAGCAGTCCCGACAGGACCTACGAGCAGTACTTC. This sequence encodes CASSPDRTYEQYF. V gene TRBV5-4 combines with J gene TRBJ2-7, with D possibly TRBD1 on 6 matching bases. This CDR3 comprises 13 residues. CDR1 and CDR2 (germline): SGHNT, YYREEE (reference sequence). Trimming removed 5 bases at V and 2 bases at J, with 11 bases between.

The rearrangement joins TRBV4-2 to TRBJ2-3; D gene ambiguous. From germline, CDR1 is LGHNA and CDR2 YNFKEQ. The CDR3 covers 14 residues. V shed 0 bases and J shed 2 bases, with 6 bases lying between them. In DNA form, the CDR3 reads TGTGCCAGCAGCCAAGAATGGGACACAGATACGCAGTATTTT. It yields the protein CASSQEWDTDTQYF.

The V and J genes are TRBV6-5 and TRBJ2-2, with D unclear. This CDR3 region has 10 residues. Trimming stripped 6 bases from V and 8 bases from J, with 4 bases between. Germline CDR1 is MNHEY and CDR2 is SVGAGI. CDR3 DNA: TGTGCCAGCAGCCGAGGGGAGCTGTTTTTT. Translation gives CASSRGELFF.

This chain uses TRBV11-3 with TRBJ1-2; tentative D call: TRBD1 (5 bases). Looked up from germline, CDR1 is SGHNT and CDR2 is YENEEA. V was pared by 6 bases and J by 5 bases, with 19 bases between. There are 15 residues in the CDR3. CDR3 in DNA: TGTGCCAGCAGTCCTGGACGGGGGTCCGGATATGGCTACACCTTC. Amino acids: CASSPGRGSGYGYTF.

This clone is a singleton in its sample. The CDR3: CASSDSPSADTQYF. The CDR3 DNA reads as TGTGCCAGCAGTGACTCTCCTAGCGCAGATACGCAGTATTTT. V is TRBV6-4 and J is TRBJ2-3, with D possibly being TRBD2 (6 bases). Germline CDR1 is MRHNA and CDR2 is SNTAGT. The CDR3 sequence is 14 residues long. The V end lost 0 bases, the J end lost 4 bases, and 8 bases lay between the germline ends.